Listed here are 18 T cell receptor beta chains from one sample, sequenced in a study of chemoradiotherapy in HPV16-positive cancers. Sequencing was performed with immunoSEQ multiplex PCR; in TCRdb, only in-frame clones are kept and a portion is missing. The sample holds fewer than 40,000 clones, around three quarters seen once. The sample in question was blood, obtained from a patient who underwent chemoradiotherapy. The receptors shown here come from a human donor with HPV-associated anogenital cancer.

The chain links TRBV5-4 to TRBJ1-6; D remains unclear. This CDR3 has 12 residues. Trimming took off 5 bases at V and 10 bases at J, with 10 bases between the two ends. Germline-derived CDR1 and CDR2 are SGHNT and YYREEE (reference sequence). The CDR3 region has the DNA TGTGCCAGCAGTTCCTTAAACTCACCCCTCCACTTT. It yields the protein CASSSLNSPLHF.

The CDR3 reads CASSVAPQGRGGSTEAFF. CDR3 in DNA: TGTGCCAGCAGCGTAGCCCCCCAGGGCAGGGGCGGAAGCACTGAAGCTTTCTTT. The rearrangement links TRBV9 to TRBJ1-1; tentatively, D is TRBD1 (6 bases). This CDR3 has 18 residues. Germline lookup yields CDR1 SGDLS and CDR2 YYNGEE. Trimming stripped 0 bases from V and 4 bases from J, with 22 bases between.

The CDR3: CASSSPGRGGNEQFF. The CDR3 coding sequence is TGTGCCAGCAGCTCCCCAGGGAGGGGAGGCAATGAGCAGTTCTTC. The genes are TRBV7-2 and TRBJ2-1; TRBD2 matches 7 bases. This CDR3 contains 15 residues. Germline assignment: CDR1 SGHTA and CDR2 FQGNSA. J lost 6 bases, V lost 4 bases, and 9 bases had no gene match.

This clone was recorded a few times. The CDR3 bases are TGTGCCAGTAGTACCCCGGGACAGGGCATCCGGGAGCTGTTTTTT. Its translation is CASSTPGQGIRELFF. The chain joins TRBV19 to TRBJ2-2; 9 bases match TRBD1. This CDR3 has 15 amino acids. Looked up from germline, CDR1 is LNHDA and CDR2 is SQIVND (reference sequence). V shed 4 bases, J shed 9 bases, and the junction held 9 bases outside the gene matches.

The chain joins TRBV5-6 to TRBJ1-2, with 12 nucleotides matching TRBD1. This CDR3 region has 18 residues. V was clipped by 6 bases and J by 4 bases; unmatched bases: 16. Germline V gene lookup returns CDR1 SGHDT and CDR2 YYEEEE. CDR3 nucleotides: TGTGCCAGCACCCCTGACGGGACAGGGGGCCCGGTCACCTATGGCTACACCTTC. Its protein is CASTPDGTGGPVTYGYTF.

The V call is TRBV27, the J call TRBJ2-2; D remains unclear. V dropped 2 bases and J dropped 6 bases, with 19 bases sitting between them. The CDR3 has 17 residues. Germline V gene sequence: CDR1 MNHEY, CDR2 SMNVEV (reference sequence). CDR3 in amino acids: CASSLTQWAWASGELFF. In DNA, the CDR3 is TGTGCCAGCAGTTTAACGCAATGGGCTTGGGCGTCCGGGGAGCTGTTTTTT.

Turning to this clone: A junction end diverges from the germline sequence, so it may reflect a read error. The CDR3 is CASSRTGTAVEHRGAVF. The CDR3 DNA sequence: TGTGCCAGCAGCCGGACCGGGACAGCGGTCGAACACCGGGGAGCTGTTTTT. The V and J genes are TRBV14 and TRBJ2-2; 7 bases line up with TRBD1. This CDR3 is 17 amino acids long. Germline loops: CDR1 SGHDN, CDR2 FVKESK.

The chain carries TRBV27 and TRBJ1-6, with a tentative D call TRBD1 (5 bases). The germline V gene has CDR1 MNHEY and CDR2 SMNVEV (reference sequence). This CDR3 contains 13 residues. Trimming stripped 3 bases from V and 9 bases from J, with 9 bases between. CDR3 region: CASSLVGGSPLHF. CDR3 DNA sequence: TGTGCCAGCAGTTTGGTCGGGGGTTCACCCCTCCACTTT.

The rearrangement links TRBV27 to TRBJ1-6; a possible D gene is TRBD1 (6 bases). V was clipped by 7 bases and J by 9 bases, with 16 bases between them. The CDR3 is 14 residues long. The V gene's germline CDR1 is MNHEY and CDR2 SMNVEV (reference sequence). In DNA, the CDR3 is TGTGCCAGCACCCTGGACAGTAGACTTTCACCCCTCCACTTT. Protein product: CASTLDSRLSPLHF.

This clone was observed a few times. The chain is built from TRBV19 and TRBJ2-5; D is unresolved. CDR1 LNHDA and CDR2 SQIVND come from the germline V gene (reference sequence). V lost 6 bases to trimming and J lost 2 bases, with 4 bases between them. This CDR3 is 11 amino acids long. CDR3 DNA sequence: TGTGCCAGTAGACAACAAGAGACCCAGTACTTC. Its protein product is CASRQQETQYF.

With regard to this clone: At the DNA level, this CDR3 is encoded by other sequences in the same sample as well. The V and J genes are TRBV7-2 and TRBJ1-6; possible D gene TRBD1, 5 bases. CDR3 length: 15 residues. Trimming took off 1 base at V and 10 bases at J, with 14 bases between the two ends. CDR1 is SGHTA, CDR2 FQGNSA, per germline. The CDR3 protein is CASSLVVGGYSPLHF. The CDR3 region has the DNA TGTGCCAGCAGCTTAGTGGTGGGGGGTTACTCACCCCTCCACTTT.

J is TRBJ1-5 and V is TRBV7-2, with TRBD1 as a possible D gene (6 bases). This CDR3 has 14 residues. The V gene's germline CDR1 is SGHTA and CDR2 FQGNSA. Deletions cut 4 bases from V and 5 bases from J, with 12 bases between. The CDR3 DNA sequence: TGTGCCAGCAGCTCGTTACAGGGTGATCAGCCCCAGCATTTT. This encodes CASSSLQGDQPQHF.

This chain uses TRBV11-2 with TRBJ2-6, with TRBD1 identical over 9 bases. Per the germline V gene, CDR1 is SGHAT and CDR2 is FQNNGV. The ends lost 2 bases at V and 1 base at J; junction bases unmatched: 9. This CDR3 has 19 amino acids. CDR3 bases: TGTGCCAGCAGCTTATGGGGGACAGGGTCCTTATCTGGGGCCAACGTCCTGACTTTC. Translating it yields CASSLWGTGSLSGANVLTF.

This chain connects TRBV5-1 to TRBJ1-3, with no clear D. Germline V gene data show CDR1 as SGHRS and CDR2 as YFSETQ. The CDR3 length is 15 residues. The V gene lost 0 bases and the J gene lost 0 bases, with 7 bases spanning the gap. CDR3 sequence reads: CASSLARASGNTIYF. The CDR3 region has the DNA TGCGCCAGCAGCTTGGCACGAGCCTCTGGAAACACCATATATTTT. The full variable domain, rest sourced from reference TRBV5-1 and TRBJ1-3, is KAGVTQTPRYLIKTRGQQVTLSCSPISGHRSVSWYQQTPGQGLQFLFEYFSETQRNKGNFPGRFSGRQFSNSRSEMNVSTLELGDSALYLCASSLARASGNTIYFGEGSWLTVV.

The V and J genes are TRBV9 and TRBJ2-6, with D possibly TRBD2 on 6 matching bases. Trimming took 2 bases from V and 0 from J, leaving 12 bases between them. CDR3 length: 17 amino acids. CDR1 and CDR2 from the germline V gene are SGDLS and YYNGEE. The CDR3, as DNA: TGTGCCAGCAGCGTCGGGGGTCAGGTCTCTGGGGCCAACGTCCTGACTTTC. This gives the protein CASSVGGQVSGANVLTF.

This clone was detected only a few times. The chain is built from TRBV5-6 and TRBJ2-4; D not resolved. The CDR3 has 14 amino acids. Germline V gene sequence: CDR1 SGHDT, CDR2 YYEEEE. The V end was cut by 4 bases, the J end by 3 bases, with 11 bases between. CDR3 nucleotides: TGTGCCAGCAGCCGAACCCTGGTCAAAAACATTCAGTACTTC. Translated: CASSRTLVKNIQYF.

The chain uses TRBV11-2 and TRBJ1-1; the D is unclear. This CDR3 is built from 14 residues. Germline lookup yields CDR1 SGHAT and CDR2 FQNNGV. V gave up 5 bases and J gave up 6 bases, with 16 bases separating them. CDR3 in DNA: TGTGCCAGCAGCGCTGACCCGGCAGTTGCTGAAGCTTTCTTT. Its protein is CASSADPAVAEAFF.

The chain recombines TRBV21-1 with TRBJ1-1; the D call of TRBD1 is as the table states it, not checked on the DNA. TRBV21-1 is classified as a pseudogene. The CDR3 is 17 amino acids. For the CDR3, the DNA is TGTGCCAGCAGCAAAGAGGGACAGCAGCTCGGAAACACTGAAGCTTTCTTT. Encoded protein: CASSKEGQQLGNTEAFF.